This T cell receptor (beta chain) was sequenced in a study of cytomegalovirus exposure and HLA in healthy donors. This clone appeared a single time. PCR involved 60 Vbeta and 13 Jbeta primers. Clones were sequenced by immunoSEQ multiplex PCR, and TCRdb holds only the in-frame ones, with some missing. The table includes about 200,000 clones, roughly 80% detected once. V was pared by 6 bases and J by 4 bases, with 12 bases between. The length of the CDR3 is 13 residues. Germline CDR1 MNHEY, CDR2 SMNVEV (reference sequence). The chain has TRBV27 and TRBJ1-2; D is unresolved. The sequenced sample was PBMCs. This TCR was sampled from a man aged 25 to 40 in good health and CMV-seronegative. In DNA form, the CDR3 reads TGTGCCAGCAGAGGTCCCCGGGGCTATGGCTACACCTTC. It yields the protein CASRGPRGYGYTF.